Presented here are 6 T cell receptor beta chains from one specimen sequenced in a study of cytomegalovirus exposure and HLA in healthy donors. PCR used 60 Vbeta primers and 13 Jbeta primers. Clones were read by immunoSEQ multiplex PCR, and TCRdb kept only the in-frame ones, dropping some. The sample lists around 130,000 clones; more than 60% were seen once. Sequencing used PBMCs. The source of these receptors is a male donor in good health and CMV-seronegative.

The rearrangement joins TRBV7-2 to TRBJ2-7; TRBD1 might be the D (6 bases). Per germline, CDR1 SGHTA and CDR2 FQGNSA. CDR3 length: 15 amino acids. V was pared by 5 bases and J by 4 bases, with 18 bases between. Here the CDR3 reads CASSQSQGSTYEQYF. The CDR3 DNA sequence: TGTGCCAGCAGCCAATCACAGGGCTCAACTTACGAGCAGTACTTC.

The chain carries TRBV7-6 and TRBJ2-3; 7 bases match TRBD2. The CDR3 covers 14 residues. With 4 bases clipped from V and 2 bases from J, the junction kept 3 bases outside the gene matches. Germline CDR1 is SGHVS and CDR2 is FNYEAQ. This CDR3 reads CASSSRDYTDTQYF. In DNA, the CDR3 is TGTGCCAGCAGCTCGAGGGACTACACAGATACGCAGTATTTT.

This clone occurred once. The chain uses TRBV27 and TRBJ2-3; 11 positions match TRBD2. The V segment lost 5 bases and the J segment 4 bases; nucleotides outside the gene matches: 11. The germline gives CDR1 MNHEY, CDR2 SMNVEV (reference sequence). CDR3 size: 17 residues. The CDR3, as DNA: TGTGCCAGCAGTAGGGGACTAGCGGCTGCACTGCCAGATACGCAGTATTTT. Its protein product is CASSRGLAAALPDTQYF.

The table lists this clone with a few counts. Other DNA sequences in this sample translate to the same CDR3. V is TRBV29-1 and J is TRBJ2-7; 9 bases are shared with TRBD1. CDR3 length equals 11 residues. V was pared by 6 bases and J by 4 bases, with 1 base of the junction left unmatched. Germline V gene lookup returns CDR1 SQVTM and CDR2 ANQGSEA. The CDR3 region is CSVDRGYEQYF. CDR3 nucleotide sequence: TGCAGCGTGGACAGGGGATACGAGCAGTACTTC.

This clone showed up just a few times. The V and J genes are TRBV30 and TRBJ1-6; the match to TRBD1 covers 7 bases. Germline CDR1 is GTSNPN and CDR2 is SVGIG (reference sequence). V shed 3 bases and J 6 bases; nucleotides not matched to a gene: 5. The CDR3 is made up of 14 amino acids. CDR3 nucleotide sequence: TGTGCCTGGAGGGGGACAGTGCCTAATTCACCCCTCCACTTT. This sequence encodes CAWRGTVPNSPLHF.

The chain uses TRBV13 and TRBJ2-2; the D is unclear. The germline V gene encodes CDR1 PRHDT and CDR2 FYEKMQ (reference sequence). There are 14 residues in the CDR3. The ends were cut back, 8 bases at V and 5 bases at J, with 15 bases in the middle. The CDR3 region is CASCGVYTTGELFF. The CDR3 DNA follows: TGTGCCAGCTGCGGCGTATATACTACCGGGGAGCTGTTTTTT.